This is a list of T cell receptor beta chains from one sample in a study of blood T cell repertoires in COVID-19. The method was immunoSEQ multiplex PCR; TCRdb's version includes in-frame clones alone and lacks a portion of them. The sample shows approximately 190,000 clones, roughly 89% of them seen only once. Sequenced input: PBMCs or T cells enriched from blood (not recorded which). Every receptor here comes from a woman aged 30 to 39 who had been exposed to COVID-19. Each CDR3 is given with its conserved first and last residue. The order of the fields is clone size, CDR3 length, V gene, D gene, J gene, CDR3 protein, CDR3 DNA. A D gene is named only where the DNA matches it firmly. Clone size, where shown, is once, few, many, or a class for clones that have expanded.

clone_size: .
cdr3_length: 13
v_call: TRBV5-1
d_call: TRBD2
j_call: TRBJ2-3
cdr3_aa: CASKSGGTDTQYF
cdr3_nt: TGCGCCAGCAAGAGCGGGGGCACAGATACGCAGTATTTT

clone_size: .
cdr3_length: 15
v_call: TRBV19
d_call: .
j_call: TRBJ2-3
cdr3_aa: CASSIDGSGTDTQYF
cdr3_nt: TGTGCCAGTAGTATAGATGGCTCAGGCACAGATACGCAGTATTTT

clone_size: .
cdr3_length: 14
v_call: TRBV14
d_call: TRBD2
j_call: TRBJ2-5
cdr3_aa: CASSPGLVLETQYF
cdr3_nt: TGTGCCAGCAGCCCCGGACTAGTTCTCGAGACCCAGTACTTC

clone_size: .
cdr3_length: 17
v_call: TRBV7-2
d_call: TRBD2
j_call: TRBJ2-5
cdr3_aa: CASSLVVSSGGLETQYF
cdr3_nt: TGTGCCAGCAGCTTAGTAGTTTCTAGCGGGGGGCTAGAGACCCAGTACTTC

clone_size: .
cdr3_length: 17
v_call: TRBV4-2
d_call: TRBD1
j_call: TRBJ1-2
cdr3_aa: CASSQASGTGQHYGYTF
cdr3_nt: TGTGCCAGCAGCCAAGCCTCCGGGACAGGACAACACTATGGCTACACCTTC

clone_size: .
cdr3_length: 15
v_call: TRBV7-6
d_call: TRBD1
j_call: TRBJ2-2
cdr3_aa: CASSFRTGNTGELFF
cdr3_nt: TGTGCCAGCAGCTTCCGGACAGGAAACACCGGGGAGCTGTTTTTT

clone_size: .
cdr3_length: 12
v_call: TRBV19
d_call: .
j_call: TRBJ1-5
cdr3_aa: CAGGRSNQPQHF
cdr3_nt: TGTGCCGGGGGGAGAAGCAATCAGCCCCAGCATTTT

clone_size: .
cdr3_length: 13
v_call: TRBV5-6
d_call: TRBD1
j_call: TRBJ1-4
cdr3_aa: CASSLGGGEKLFF
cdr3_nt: TGTGCCAGCAGCTTGGGAGGGGGCGAAAAACTGTTTTTT

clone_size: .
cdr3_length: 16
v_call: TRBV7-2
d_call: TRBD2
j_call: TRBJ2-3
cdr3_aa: CASSFFSGGAPDTQYF
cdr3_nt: TGTGCCAGCAGCTTCTTTAGCGGGGGGGCCCCAGATACGCAGTATTTT

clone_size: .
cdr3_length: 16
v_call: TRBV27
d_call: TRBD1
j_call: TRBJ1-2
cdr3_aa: CASSKAGTGHRGGYTF
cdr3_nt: TGTGCCAGCAGTAAAGCCGGGACAGGGCATAGGGGCGGCTACACCTTC

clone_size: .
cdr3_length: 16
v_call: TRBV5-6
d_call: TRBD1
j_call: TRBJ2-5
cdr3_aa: CASSDTGGGYQETQYF
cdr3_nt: TGTGCCAGCAGCGATACAGGGGGCGGGTACCAAGAGACCCAGTACTTC

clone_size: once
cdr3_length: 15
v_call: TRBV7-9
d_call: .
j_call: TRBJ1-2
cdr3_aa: CASSLEAAANYGYTF
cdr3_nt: TGTGCCAGCAGCTTAGAGGCGGCTGCTAACTATGGCTACACCTTC

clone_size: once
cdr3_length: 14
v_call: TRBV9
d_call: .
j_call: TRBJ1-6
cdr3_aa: CASNLGEPDSPLHF
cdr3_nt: TGTGCCAGCAACTTGGGCGAACCCGATTCACCCCTCCACTTT

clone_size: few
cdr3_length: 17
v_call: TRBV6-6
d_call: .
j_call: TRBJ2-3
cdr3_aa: CASSLLGGDSSTDTQYF
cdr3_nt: TGTGCCAGCAGTCTACTCGGAGGAGATTCTAGCACAGATACGCAGTATTTT

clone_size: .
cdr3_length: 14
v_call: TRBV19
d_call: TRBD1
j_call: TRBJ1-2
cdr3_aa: CASSDRAPNYGYTF
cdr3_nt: TGTGCCAGTAGCGACAGGGCACCTAACTATGGCTACACCTTC

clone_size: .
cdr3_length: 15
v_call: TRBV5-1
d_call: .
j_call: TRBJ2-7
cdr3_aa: CASSLESGRVDEQYF
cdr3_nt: TGCGCCAGCAGCTTGGAATCAGGCAGGGTTGACGAGCAGTACTTC

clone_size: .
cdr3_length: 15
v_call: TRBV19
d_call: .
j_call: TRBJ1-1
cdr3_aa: CASSIWAGKNTEAFF
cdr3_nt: TGTGCCAGTAGTATCTGGGCAGGGAAGAACACTGAAGCTTTCTTT

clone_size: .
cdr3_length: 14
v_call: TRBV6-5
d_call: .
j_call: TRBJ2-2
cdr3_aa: CASKVAVDTGELFF
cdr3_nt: TGTGCCAGCAAGGTTGCGGTGGACACCGGGGAGCTGTTTTTT

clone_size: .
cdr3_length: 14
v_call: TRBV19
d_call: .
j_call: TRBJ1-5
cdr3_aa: CASRGGGSGQPQHF
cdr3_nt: TGTGCCAGTCGGGGGGGTGGTTCGGGACAGCCCCAGCATTTT

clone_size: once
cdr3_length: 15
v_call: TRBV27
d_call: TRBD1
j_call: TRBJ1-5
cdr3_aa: CASKPGTGGNQPQHF
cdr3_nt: TGTGCCAGCAAGCCAGGGACAGGGGGAAATCAGCCCCAGCATTTT

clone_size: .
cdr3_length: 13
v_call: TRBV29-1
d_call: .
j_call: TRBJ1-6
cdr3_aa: CSVKWGEYSPLHF
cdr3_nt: TGCAGCGTTAAATGGGGGGAGTATTCACCCCTCCACTTT

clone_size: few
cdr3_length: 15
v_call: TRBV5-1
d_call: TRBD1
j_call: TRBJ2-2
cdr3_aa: CASSFRTGNTGELFF
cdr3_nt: TGCGCCAGCAGCTTTAGGACAGGAAACACCGGGGAGCTGTTTTTT

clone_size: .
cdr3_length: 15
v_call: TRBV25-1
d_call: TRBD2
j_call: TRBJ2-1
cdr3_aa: CASSARPGGDNEQFF
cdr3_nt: TGTGCCAGCAGTGCCCGACCCGGGGGGGATAATGAGCAGTTCTTC

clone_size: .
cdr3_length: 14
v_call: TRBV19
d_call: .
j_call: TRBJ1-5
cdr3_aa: CASRQNRELKPQHF
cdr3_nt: TGTGCCAGTAGACAGAACAGGGAATTGAAGCCCCAGCATTTT

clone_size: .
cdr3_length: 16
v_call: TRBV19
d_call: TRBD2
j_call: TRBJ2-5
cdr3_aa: CASSGSGGGPQETQYF
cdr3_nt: TGTGCCAGTAGCGGATCGGGCGGGGGGCCCCAAGAGACCCAGTACTTC

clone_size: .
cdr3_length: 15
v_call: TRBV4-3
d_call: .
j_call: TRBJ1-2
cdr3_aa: CASSQDWAGNYGYTF
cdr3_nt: TGCGCCAGCAGCCAAGATTGGGCGGGTAACTATGGCTACACCTTC

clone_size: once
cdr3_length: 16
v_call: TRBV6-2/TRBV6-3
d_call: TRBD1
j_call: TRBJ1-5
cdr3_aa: CASSYPDRGPVQPQHF
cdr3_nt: TGTGCCAGCAGTTATCCCGACAGGGGGCCAGTTCAGCCCCAGCATTTT

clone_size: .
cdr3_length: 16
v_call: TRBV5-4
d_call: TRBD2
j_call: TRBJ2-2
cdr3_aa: CASSAWRGGPTGELFF
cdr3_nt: TGTGCCAGCAGCGCGTGGCGGGGGGGCCCCACCGGGGAGCTGTTTTTT

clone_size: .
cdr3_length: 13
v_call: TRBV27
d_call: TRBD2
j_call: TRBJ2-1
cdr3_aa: CASSFGLAGEQFF
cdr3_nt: TGTGCCAGCAGTTTTGGGCTAGCGGGGGAGCAGTTCTTC

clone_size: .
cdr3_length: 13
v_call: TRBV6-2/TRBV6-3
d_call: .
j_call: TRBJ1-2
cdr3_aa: CASGLQGFYGYTF
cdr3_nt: TGTGCCAGCGGTTTGCAGGGTTTCTATGGCTACACCTTC

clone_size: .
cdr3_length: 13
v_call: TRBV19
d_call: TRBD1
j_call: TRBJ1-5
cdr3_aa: CASSKTGNQPQHF
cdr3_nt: TGTGCCAGTAGTAAGACAGGGAATCAGCCCCAGCATTTT

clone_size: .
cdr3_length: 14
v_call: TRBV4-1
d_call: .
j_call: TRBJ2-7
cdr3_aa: CASSQEKASYEQYF
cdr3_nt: TGCGCCAGCAGCCAAGAAAAAGCCTCCTACGAGCAGTACTTC

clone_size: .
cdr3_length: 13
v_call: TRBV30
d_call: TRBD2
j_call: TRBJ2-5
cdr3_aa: CAWESSGQETQYF
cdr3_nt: TGTGCCTGGGAGTCTAGCGGACAAGAGACCCAGTACTTC

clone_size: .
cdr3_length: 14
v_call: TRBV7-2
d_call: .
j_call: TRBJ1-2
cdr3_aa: CASSSRTGNYGYTF
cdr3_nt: TGTGCCAGCAGTTCCAGGACGGGGAACTATGGCTACACCTTC

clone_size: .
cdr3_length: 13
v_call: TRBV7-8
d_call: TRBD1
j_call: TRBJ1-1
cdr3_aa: CASSTDRGGEAFF
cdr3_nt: TGTGCCAGCAGCACAGACAGGGGCGGTGAAGCTTTCTTT

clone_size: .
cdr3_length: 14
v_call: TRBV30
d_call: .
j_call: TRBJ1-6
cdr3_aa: CAWTKGMYNSPLHF
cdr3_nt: TGTGCCTGGACGAAGGGGATGTATAATTCACCCCTCCACTTT

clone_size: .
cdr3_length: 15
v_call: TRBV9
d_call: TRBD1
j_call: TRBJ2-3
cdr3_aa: CASTQGGTSTDTQYF
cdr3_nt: TGTGCCAGCACACAGGGGGGCACTAGCACAGATACGCAGTATTTT